The 21 T cell receptor beta chains reported below all come from one sample, sequenced in a study of breast tumors, draining lymph nodes, adjacent tissues (dated by TCRdb to the mid-2010s). Library method: multiplex PCR. The reads were generated on an Illumina HiSeq 2000. TCRdb reprocessed the public reads (quality trimming at Q25 with fastp, clone calling with MiXCR) and kept in-frame beta chains. Each CDR3 protein gets just one entry, which takes the most common genes and DNA from the rows behind it. The sample records some 150,000 distinct CDR3 sequences, approximately 20% of which are singletons. The ten biggest clones cover 2.6% of the sample. The lymph node samples were taken from the axillary draining lymph nodes of breast cancer patients. The sequenced sample was axillary lymph node tissue. These receptors came from a female donor with breast cancer. Some clones in this sample may be carry-over from other donors' samples.

This clonotype was seen ten or more times. The V and J genes are TRBV29-1 and TRBJ2-3; TRBD2 agrees at 12 bases. V lost 6 bases to trimming and J lost 6 bases; unmatched junction nucleotides: 7. Germline CDR1 is SQVTM and CDR2 is ANQGSEA. The CDR3 loop spans 14 amino acids. The CDR3 DNA reads as TGCAGCGTCGCGACTAGCGGGAGCAGCGATACGCAGTATTTT. Residues: CSVATSGSSDTQYF.

This clonotype was seen only a few times. This rearrangement joins TRBV19 to TRBJ2-3; D uncertain. The CDR3 consists of 14 residues. Trimming took off 1 base at V and 9 bases at J, with 14 bases between the two ends. Germline V gene sequence: CDR1 LNHDA, CDR2 SQIVND (reference sequence). The CDR3 DNA reads TGTGCCAGTAGTATAGGTAGCCGGGCATACACGCAGTATTTT. It codes for CASSIGSRAYTQYF.

Many counts were recorded for this clonotype. The chain uses TRBV6-5 and TRBJ1-5, with D hard to call. The CDR3 length is 15 residues. Between the trimmed V and J ends, which lost 6 bases and 0 bases, there was a span of 12 bases. Germline V CDR1 and CDR2: MNHEY, SVGAGI. The CDR3 spells CASSPGRASNQPQHF. Here the CDR3 DNA reads TGTGCCAGCAGCCCCGGACGGGCTAGCAATCAGCCCCAGCATTTT.

The V and J genes are TRBV12-3 or TRBV12-4 and TRBJ2-7; the D gene could be TRBD1 or TRBD2 (5 bases each). V was pared by 3 bases and J by 6 bases, with 9 bases between. The CDR3 has 12 residues. As DNA, the CDR3 is TGTGCCAGCAGTTTCTGGGGACGCGAGCAGTACTTC. This sequence encodes CASSFWGREQYF.

This clonotype was counted ten times or more. The rearrangement uses TRBV4-2 and TRBJ2-2, with 8 positions matching TRBD1. V trimming: 3 bases; J trimming: 1 base; junction bases outside the gene matches: 4. Germline-derived CDR1 and CDR2 are LGHNA and YNFKEQ. The CDR3 consists of 16 residues. The CDR3 reads CASSQRQGRNTGELFF. Here the CDR3 DNA reads TGTGCCAGCAGCCAGCGACAGGGGAGGAACACCGGGGAGCTGTTTTTT.

The chain has TRBV24-1 and TRBJ2-4, with TRBD1 matching over 8 bases. Germline values: CDR1 KGHDR, CDR2 SFDVKD. The ends lost 2 bases at V and 0 bases at J; junction bases unmatched: 5. This CDR3 spans 17 amino acids. Written as DNA, the CDR3 is TGTGCCACCAGTGATTCGGGGACAGGACTAGCCAAAAACATTCAGTACTTC. Translating it yields CATSDSGTGLAKNIQYF.

The sample holds many counts of this clonotype. Here the CDR3 DNA reads TGCAGTGCTAGAGATGGGGAGGGGGCAATAAGAAGCAATCAGCCCCAGCATTTT. It translates to CSARDGEGAIRSNQPQHF. V gene TRBV20-1 combines with J gene TRBJ1-5, with TRBD1 matching 7 bases. CDR1 and CDR2 (germline): DFQATT, SNEGSKA (reference sequence). This CDR3 has 18 residues. V lost 0 bases to trimming and J lost 1 base; unmatched junction nucleotides: 12.

This clonotype was counted at least ten times. The chain is built from TRBV20-1 and TRBJ2-1, with 13 bases aligning to TRBD2. V shed 5 bases and J 5 bases; nucleotides not matched to a gene: 12. CDR1 and CDR2 (germline): DFQATT, SNEGSKA (reference sequence). This CDR3 is 17 amino acids long. CDR3 DNA: TGCAGTGCTGGAAGGACTAGCGGGAGTGTATTCGACAATGAGCAGTTCTTC. The encoded protein is CSAGRTSGSVFDNEQFF.

This clonotype was found many times. This rearrangement joins TRBV7-2 to TRBJ2-5; the D is unclear. The V end was cut by 3 bases, the J end by 3 bases, with 5 bases between. Per germline, CDR1 SGHTA and CDR2 FQGNSA. The CDR3 length is 12 residues. The CDR3 loop reads CASSLIEETQYF. DNA of the CDR3: TGTGCCAGCAGCTTGATCGAAGAGACCCAGTACTTC.

This clonotype has more than one count but fewer than ten. This chain joins TRBV10-3 and TRBJ2-7; TRBD1 is a possible D gene (6 bases). V dropped 0 bases and J dropped 0 bases, with 9 bases sitting between them. Germline V gives CDR1 ENHRY, CDR2 SYGVKD. CDR3 length: 15 residues. CDR3 coding DNA: TGTGCCATCAGTGAGTCGGGGACACTCTCCTACGAGCAGTACTTC. Translated: CAISESGTLSYEQYF.

As for this clonotype: The conserved phenylalanine or tryptophan normally closing the CDR3 is absent here, so this likely arose from a read error. The rearrangement joins TRBV3-1 to TRBJ2-5; the match to TRBD2 covers 7 bases. In germline, CDR1 is LGHDT, CDR2 YNNKEL (reference sequence). This CDR3 spans 13 amino acids. The V gene end was trimmed by 3 bases and the J gene end by 6 bases; junction bases not matched to a gene: 4. In DNA form, the CDR3 reads TGTGCCAGCAGCCACGGGAGGTACAAGACCCAGTACTCC. Translation gives CASSHGRYKTQYS.

This clonotype showed up many times. V gene TRBV15 combines with J gene TRBJ1-2, with 7 bases that match TRBD1. Germline values: CDR1 LNHNV, CDR2 YYDKDF (reference sequence). The CDR3 is made up of 17 amino acids. Germline trimming cut 0 bases from V and 3 bases from J; bases unmatched to any gene: 10. CDR3 sequence (DNA): TGTGCCACCAGCAGAGAGCCGACAGGGCCTCTTTACTATGGCTACACCTTC. This codes for CATSREPTGPLYYGYTF. Full variable domain (remainder filled in from reference TRBV15 and TRBJ1-2): DAMVIQNPRYQVTQFGKPVTLSCSQTLNHNVMYWYQQKSSQAPKLLFHYYDKDFNNEADTPDNFQSRRPNTSFCFLDIRSPGLGDTAMYLCATSREPTGPLYYGYTFGSGTRLTVV.

About this clonotype itself: This may be a read error: a much more frequent sequence differs by one nucleotide. The V gene is TRBV27, the J gene TRBJ2-7; D may be TRBD1 or TRBD2 (7 bases each). Germline values: CDR1 MNHEY, CDR2 SMNVEV (reference sequence). The CDR3 runs to 15 residues. This CDR3 is CAGSLRQGGGLGENF. The CDR3 nucleotides read TGTGCCGGCAGTCTTCGACAGGGAGGGGGCCTGGGAGAAAACTTC.

This clonotype occurred many times. The chain uses TRBV6-1 and TRBJ1-2; unclear D gene. Germline V gene data show CDR1 as MNHNS and CDR2 as SASEGT. Trimming took 6 bases from V and 6 from J, leaving 20 bases between them. The CDR3 consists of 15 residues. CDR3 region: CASSRQARWEDGYTF. CDR3 nucleotide sequence: TGTGCCAGCAGCCGCCAGGCCCGCTGGGAGGATGGCTACACCTTC.

In this sample, this clonotype turned up a few times. J is TRBJ2-4 and V is TRBV6-6; TRBD2 aligns across 9 bases. The CDR3 runs to 14 residues. In germline, CDR1 is MNHNY, CDR2 SVGAGI (reference sequence). J gave up 6 bases and V 6 bases, and 6 bases lay outside the gene matches. CDR3 bases: TGTGCCAGCAGCTCGGGACTAGCTGGAAACATTCAGTACTTC. As protein: CASSSGLAGNIQYF.

This clonotype was observed a handful of times. CDR3 residues: CASSSAGRAGTDTQYF. The CDR3 region has the DNA TGTGCCAGCAGTTCAGCGGGGAGGGCTGGCACAGATACGCAGTATTTT. This chain uses TRBV28 with TRBJ2-3; TRBD2 aligns across 7 bases. The trim removed 4 bases at V and 1 base at J, leaving 8 bases unmatched. Germline V gene sequence: CDR1 MDHEN, CDR2 SYDVKM. This CDR3 contains 16 residues.

Worth noting for this clonotype: This may be a read error: a much more frequent sequence differs by one nucleotide. This is likely a read error, given that the CDR3 carries no conserved phenylalanine or tryptophan at its end. This rearrangement joins TRBV20-1 to TRBJ2-5; D possibly corresponds to TRBD2 (6 bases). V was shortened by 2 bases and J by 0 bases, with 13 bases between the two germline ends. The CDR3 has 15 amino acids. Looked up from germline, CDR1 is DFQATT and CDR2 is SNEGSKA (reference sequence). The CDR3 here is CSARSGRRYQETQYY. CDR3 coding DNA: TGCAGTGCTAGAAGCGGGCGAAGATACCAAGAGACCCAGTACTAC.

This clonotype was observed many times. V and J are TRBV6-6 and TRBJ2-2; no reliable D call. V lost 2 bases and J lost 4, with 5 bases in between. There are 13 residues in the CDR3. CDR1 and CDR2 (germline): MNHNY, SVGAGI (reference sequence). CDR3 DNA sequence: TGTGCCAGCAGTTACGAAGGCACCGGGGAGCTGTTTTTT. It is translated as CASSYEGTGELFF.

Many counts were recorded for this clonotype. The gene calls are TRBV5-1 and TRBJ1-2, with D uncertain. Trimming took off 3 bases at V and 4 bases at J, with 10 bases between the two ends. The CDR3 covers 13 residues. In germline, CDR1 is SGHRS, CDR2 YFSETQ. The CDR3 loop is CASSSGILYGYTF. In nucleotides, the CDR3 is TGCGCCAGCAGCTCAGGAATCCTCTATGGCTACACCTTC.

A remark on this clonotype: A read error is possible here, since a much larger clone lies one base away. The chain combines TRBV20-1 with TRBJ2-1, with TRBD2 matching 7 bases. Germline-derived CDR1 and CDR2 are DFQATT and SNEGSKA (reference sequence). The CDR3 loop spans 12 amino acids. CDR3 sequence: CSASTSYNEQLF. The CDR3, as DNA: TGCAGTGCCTCGACTAGCTACAATGAGCAGCTCTTC.

Comments on this clonotype: A much larger clone is a single base away; this may be a read error. This chain connects TRBV28 to TRBJ2-3; 7 nucleotides match TRBD2. Trimming removed 5 bases from V and 4 bases from J; junction bases left unmatched: 6. Germline loops: CDR1 MDHEN, CDR2 SYDVKM. The CDR3 loop spans 14 amino acids. The chain's CDR3 is CASSTRRGADTQYF. CDR3 bases: TGTGCCAGCAGTACGAGACGGGGGGCAGATACGCAGTATTTT.